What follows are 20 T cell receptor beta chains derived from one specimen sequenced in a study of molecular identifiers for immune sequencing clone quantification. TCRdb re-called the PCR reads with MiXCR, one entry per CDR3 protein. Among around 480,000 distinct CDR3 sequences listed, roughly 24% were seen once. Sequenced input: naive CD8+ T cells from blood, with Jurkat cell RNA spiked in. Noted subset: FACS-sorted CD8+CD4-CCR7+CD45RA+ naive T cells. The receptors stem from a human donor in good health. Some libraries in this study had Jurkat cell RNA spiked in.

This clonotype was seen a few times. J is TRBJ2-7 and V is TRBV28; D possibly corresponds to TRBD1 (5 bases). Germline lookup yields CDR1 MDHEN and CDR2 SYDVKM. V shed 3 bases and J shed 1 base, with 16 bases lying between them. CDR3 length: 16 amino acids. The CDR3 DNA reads TGTGCCAGCAGTTTTAGGGGTCCCCCCAATTCCTACGAGCAGTACTTC. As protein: CASSFRGPPNSYEQYF.

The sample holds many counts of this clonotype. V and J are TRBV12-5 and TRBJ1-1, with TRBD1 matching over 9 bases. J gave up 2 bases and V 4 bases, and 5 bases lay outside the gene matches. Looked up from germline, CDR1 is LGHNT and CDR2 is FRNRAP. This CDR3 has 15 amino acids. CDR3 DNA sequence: TGTGCTAGTGGTTGGGGACAGGGTCGTAACACTGAAGCTTTCTTT. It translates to CASGWGQGRNTEAFF. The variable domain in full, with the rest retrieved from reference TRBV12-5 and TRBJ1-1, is DARVTQTPRHKVTEMGQEVTMRCQPILGHNTVFWYRQTMMQGLELLAYFRNRAPLDDSGMPKDRFSAEMPDATLATLKIQPSEPRDSAVYFCASGWGQGRNTEAFFGQGTRLTVV.

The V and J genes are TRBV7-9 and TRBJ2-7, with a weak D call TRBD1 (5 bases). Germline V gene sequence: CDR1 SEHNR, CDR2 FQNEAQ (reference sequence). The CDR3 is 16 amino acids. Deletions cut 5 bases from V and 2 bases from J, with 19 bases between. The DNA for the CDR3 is TGTGCCAGCAGCCCGACGACGGTCAGGGTACCCTACGAGCAGTACTTC. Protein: CASSPTTVRVPYEQYF.

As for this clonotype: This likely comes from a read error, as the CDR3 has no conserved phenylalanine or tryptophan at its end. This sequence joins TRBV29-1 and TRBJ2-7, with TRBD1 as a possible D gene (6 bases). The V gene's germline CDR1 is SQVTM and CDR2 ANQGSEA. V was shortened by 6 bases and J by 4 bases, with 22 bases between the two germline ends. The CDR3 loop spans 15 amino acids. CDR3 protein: CSVQDPGTTLYEQYC. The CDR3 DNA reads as TGCAGCGTGCAAGACCCCGGGACAACCTTATACGAGCAGTACTGC.

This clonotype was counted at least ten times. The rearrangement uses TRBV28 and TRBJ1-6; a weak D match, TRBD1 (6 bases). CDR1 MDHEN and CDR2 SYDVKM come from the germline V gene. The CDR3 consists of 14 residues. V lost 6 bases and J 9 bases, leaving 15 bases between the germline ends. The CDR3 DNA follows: TGTGCCAGCAGCCACAGAGGGGGGCGTTCACCCCTCCACTTT. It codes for CASSHRGGRSPLHF.

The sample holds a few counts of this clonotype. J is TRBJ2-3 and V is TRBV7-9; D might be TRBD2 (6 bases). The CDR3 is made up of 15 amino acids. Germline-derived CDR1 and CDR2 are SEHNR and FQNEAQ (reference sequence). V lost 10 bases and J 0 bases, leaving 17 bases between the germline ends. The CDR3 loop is CATNPSETSTDTQYF. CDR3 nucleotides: TGTGCCACCAACCCTAGCGAAACTAGCACAGATACGCAGTATTTT.

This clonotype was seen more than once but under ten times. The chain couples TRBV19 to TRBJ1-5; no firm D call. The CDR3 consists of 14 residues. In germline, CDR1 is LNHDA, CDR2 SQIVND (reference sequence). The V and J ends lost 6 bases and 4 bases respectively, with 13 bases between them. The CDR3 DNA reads TGTGCCAGTAGGGTTGATGGTTGGAATCAGCCCCAGCATTTT. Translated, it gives CASRVDGWNQPQHF. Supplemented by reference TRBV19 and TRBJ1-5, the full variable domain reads DGGITQSPKYLFRKEGQNVTLSCEQNLNHDAMYWYRQDPGQGLRLIYYSQIVNDFQKGDIAEGYSVSREKKESFPLTVTSAQKNPTAFYLCASRVDGWNQPQHFGDGTRLSIL.

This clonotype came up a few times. The CDR3 here is CASNPTSFSGANVLTF. The CDR3, as DNA: TGTGCCAGCAACCCGACTAGCTTCTCTGGGGCCAACGTCCTGACTTTC. This chain links TRBV6-5 with TRBJ2-6; 7 bases map to TRBD2. This CDR3 is 16 amino acids long. The V and J ends lost 7 bases and 0 bases, in that order; junction bases with no gene match: 6. Per germline, CDR1 MNHEY and CDR2 SVGAGI.

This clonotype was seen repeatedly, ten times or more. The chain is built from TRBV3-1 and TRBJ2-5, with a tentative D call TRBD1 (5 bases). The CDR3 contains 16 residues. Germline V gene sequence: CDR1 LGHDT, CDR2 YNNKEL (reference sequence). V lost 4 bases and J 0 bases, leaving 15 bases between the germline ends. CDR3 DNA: TGTGCCAGCAGCCCGCCTGGGGCTCAATACCAAGAGACCCAGTACTTC. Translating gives CASSPPGAQYQETQYF.

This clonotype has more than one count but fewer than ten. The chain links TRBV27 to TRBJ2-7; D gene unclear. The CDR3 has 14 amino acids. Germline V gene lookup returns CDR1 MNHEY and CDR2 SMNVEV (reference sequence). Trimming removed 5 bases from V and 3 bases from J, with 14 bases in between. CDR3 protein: CASSMELALYEQYF. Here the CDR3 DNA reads TGTGCCAGCAGTATGGAACTGGCCCTCTACGAGCAGTACTTC.

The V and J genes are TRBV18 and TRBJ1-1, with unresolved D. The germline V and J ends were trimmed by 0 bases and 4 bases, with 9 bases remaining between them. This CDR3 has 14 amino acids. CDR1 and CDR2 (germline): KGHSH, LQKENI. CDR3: CASSPPREITEAFF. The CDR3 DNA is TGTGCCAGCTCACCACCTCGAGAGATCACTGAAGCTTTCTTT.

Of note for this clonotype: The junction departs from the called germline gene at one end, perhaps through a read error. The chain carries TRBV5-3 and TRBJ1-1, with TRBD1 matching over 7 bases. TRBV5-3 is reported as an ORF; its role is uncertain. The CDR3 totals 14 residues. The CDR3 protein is CASSSEGAYTEAFF. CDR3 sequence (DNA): TGTGCCAGCAGCTCGGAGGGGGCATACACTGAAGCTTTCTTT.

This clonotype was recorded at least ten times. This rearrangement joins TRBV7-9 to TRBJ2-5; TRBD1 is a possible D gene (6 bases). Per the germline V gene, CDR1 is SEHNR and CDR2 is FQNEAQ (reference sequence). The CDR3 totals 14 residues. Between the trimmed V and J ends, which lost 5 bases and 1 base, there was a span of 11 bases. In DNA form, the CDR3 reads TGTGCCAGCAGCGCAGACAGGAGCCAAGAGACCCAGTACTTC. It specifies CASSADRSQETQYF.

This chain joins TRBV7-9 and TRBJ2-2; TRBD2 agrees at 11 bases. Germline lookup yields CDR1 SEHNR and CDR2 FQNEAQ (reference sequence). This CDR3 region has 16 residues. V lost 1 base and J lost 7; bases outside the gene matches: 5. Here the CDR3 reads CASSLGTSGLYGELFF. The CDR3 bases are TGTGCCAGCAGCTTAGGGACTAGCGGGCTTTACGGGGAGCTGTTTTTT.

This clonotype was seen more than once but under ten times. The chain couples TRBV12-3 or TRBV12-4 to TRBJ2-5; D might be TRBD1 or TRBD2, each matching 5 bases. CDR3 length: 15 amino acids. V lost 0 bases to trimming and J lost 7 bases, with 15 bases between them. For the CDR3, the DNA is TGTGCCAGCAGTTTAGCGCTCGGGGCAGAGGGGACCCAGTACTTC. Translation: CASSLALGAEGTQYF.

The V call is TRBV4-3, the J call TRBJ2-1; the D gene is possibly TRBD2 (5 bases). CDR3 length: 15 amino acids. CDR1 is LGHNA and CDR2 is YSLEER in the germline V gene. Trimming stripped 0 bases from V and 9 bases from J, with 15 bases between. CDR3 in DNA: TGCGCCAGCAGCCAAGATCCGGGGTATCTGGGTGAGCAGTTCTTC. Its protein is CASSQDPGYLGEQFF.

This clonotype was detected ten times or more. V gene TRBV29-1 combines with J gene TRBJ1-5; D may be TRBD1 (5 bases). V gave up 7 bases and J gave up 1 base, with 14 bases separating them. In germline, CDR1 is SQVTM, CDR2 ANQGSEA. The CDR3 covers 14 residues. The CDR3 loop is CSGQGVWSNQPQHF. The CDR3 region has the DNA TGCAGCGGTCAGGGCGTTTGGAGCAATCAGCCCCAGCATTTT.

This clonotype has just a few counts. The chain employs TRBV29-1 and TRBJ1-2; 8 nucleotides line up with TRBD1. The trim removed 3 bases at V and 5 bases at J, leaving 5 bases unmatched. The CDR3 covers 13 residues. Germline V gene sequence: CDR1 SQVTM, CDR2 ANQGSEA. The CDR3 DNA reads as TGCAGCGTTGATTTGGACAGGGTTTATGGCTACACCTTC. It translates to CSVDLDRVYGYTF.

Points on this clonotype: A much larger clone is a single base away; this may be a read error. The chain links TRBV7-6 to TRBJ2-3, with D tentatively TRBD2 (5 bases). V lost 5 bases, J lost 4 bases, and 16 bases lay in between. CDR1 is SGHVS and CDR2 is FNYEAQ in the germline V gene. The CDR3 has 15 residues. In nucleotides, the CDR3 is TGTGCCAGCAGCCGCCTGGCTAGCTTCGCAGATACGCAGTATTTT. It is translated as CASSRLASFADTQYF.

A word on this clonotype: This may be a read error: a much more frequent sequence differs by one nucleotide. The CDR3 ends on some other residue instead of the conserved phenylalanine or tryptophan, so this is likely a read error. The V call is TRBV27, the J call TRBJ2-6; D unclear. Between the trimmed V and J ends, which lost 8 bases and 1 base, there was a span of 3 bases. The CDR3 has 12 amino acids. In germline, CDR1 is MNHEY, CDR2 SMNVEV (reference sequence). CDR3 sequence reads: CASGSGANVLTC. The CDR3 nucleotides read TGTGCCAGCGGTTCTGGGGCCAACGTCCTGACTTGC.